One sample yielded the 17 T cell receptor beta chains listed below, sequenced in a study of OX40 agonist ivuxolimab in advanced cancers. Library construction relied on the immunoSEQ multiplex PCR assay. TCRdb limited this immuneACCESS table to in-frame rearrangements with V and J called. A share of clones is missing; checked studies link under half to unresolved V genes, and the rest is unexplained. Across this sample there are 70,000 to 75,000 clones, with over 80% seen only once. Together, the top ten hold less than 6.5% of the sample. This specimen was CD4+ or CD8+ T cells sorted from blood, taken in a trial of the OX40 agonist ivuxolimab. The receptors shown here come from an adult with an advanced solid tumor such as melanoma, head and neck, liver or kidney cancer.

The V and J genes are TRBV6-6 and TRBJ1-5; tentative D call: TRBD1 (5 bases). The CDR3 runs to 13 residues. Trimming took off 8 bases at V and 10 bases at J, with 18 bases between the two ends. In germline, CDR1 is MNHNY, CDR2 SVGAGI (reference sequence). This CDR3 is CASPGTLPQPQHF. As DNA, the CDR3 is TGTGCCAGCCCCGGGACCCTTCCCCAACCCCAGCATTTT.

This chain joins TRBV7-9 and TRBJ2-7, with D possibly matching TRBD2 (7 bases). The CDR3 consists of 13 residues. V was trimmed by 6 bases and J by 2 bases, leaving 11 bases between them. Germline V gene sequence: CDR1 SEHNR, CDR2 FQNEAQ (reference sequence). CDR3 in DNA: TGTGCCAGCAGGGAGGGGGGGGCCTACGAGCAGTACTTC. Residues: CASREGGAYEQYF.

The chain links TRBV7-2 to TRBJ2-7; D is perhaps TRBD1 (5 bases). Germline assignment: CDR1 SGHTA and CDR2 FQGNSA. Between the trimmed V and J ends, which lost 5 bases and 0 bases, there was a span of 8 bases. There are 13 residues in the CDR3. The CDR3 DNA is TGTGCCAGCAGCCCTGGGGCCTCCTACGAGCAGTACTTC. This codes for CASSPGASYEQYF.

The CDR3 coding sequence is TGTGCCAGTAGCCGGATCCGTCGCAGCAATCAGCCCCAGCATTTT. It yields the protein CASSRIRRSNQPQHF. This chain links TRBV28 with TRBJ1-5, with D uncertain. The germline V gene encodes CDR1 MDHEN and CDR2 SYDVKM. CDR3 length: 15 residues. The ends were cut back, 9 bases at V and 1 base at J, with 16 bases in the middle.

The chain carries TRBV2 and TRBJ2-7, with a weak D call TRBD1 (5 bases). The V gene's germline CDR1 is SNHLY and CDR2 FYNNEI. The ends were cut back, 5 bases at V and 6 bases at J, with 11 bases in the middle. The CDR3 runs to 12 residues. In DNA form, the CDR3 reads TGTGCCAGCAGTACCTTCCAGGGCGAGCAGTACTTC. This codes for CASSTFQGEQYF.

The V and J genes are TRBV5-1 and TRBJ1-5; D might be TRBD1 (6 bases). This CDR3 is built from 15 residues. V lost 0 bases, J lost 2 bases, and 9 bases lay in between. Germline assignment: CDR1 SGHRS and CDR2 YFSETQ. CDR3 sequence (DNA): TGCGCCAGCAGCTTGGAGGCAGGGGGCAATCAGCCCCAGCATTTT. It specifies CASSLEAGGNQPQHF.

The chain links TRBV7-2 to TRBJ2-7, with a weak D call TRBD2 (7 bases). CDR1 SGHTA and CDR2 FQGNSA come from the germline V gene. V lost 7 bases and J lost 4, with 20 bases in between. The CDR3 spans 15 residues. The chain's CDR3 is CASTSWGSGTYEQYF. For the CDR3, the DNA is TGTGCCAGCACCTCCTGGGGAAGCGGGACATACGAGCAGTACTTC.

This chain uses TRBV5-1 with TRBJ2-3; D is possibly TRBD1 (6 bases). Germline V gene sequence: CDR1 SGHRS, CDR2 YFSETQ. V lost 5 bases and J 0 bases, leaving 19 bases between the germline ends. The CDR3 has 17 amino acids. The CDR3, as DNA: TGCGCCAGCAGGGAACGAGGATCAGGGGTGAGCACAGATACGCAGTATTTT. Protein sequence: CASRERGSGVSTDTQYF.

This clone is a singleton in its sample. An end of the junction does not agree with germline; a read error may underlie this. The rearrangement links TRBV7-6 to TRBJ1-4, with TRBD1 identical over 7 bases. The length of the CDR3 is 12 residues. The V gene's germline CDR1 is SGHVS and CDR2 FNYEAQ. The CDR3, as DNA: TGTGCCAGCAGCTTAGAGAGGGGGCGCTGGGTCTTT. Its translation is CASSLERGRWVF.

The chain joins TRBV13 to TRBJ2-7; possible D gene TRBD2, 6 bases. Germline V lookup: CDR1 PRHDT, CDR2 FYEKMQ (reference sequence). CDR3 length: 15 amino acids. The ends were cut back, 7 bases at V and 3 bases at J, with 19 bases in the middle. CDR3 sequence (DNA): TGTGCCAGCACCAGCCGGGACTCACCTAGCTACGAGCAGTACTTC. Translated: CASTSRDSPSYEQYF.

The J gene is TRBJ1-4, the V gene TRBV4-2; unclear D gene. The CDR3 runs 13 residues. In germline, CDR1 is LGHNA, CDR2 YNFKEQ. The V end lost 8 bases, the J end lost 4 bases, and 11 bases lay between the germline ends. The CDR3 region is CASRGEGNEKLFF. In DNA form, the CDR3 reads TGTGCCAGCCGGGGAGAGGGTAATGAAAAACTGTTTTTT.

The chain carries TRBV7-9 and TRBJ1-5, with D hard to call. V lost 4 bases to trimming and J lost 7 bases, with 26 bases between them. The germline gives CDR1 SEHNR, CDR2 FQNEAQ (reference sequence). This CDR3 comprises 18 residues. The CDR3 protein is CASSSSHSGRAMGQPQHF. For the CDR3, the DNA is TGTGCCAGCAGCTCTTCCCACAGCGGCCGAGCCATGGGGCAGCCCCAGCATTTT.

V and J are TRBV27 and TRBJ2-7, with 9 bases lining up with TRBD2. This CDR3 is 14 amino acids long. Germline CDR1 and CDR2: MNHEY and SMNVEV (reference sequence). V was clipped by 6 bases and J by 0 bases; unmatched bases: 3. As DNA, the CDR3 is TGTGCCAGCAGGCGGGAGGGCCCCTCCTACGAGCAGTACTTC. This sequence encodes CASRREGPSYEQYF.

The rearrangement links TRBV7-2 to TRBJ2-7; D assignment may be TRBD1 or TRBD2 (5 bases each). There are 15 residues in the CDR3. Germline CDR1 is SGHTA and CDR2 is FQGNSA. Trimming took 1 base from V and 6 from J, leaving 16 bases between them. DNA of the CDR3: TGTGCCAGCAGCTTAGGTGGGGACGGCTTAAGCGAGCAGTACTTC. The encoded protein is CASSLGGDGLSEQYF.

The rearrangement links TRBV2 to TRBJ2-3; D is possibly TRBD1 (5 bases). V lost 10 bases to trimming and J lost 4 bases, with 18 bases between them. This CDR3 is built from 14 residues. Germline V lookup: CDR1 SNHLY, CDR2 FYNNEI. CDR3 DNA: TGTGCCAACCCGACAGTGGCCAGCGCAGATACGCAGTATTTT. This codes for CANPTVASADTQYF.

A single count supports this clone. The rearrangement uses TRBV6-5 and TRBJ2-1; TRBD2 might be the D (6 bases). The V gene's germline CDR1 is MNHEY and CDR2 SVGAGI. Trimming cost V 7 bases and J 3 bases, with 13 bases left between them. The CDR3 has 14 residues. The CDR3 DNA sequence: TGTGCCAGCACCAAGGGAGGTTACTACAATGAGCAGTTCTTC. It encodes CASTKGGYYNEQFF.

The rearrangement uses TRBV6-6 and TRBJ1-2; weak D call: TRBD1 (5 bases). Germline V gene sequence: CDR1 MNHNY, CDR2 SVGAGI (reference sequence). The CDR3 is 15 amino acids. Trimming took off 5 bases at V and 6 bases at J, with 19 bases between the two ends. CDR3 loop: CASSLGGARTDGYTF. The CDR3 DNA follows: TGTGCCAGCAGTCTCGGTGGGGCAAGGACGGATGGCTACACCTTC.